This T cell receptor (beta chain) was obtained from a study of identical twins. In this sample, this clonotype turned up many times. Its antigen is currently unknown. The ends were cut back, 6 bases at V and 8 bases at J, with 14 bases in the middle. CDR3 length: 13 amino acids. Findings and limits, study-wide: Analyses based on zero insertions could be partly confounded by invariant MAIT and iNKT cells. An excess of low generation probability was shown by twin-shared out-of-frame alpha sequences. Modelling underestimated the level of out-of-frame TCR alpha sharing observed in monozygotic twins.

Template switching created a universal primer site, and the cDNA included unique molecular identifiers. Each CDR3 protein gets one entry after TCRdb re-called the 5' RACE reads with MiXCR. Counted here are about 450,000 distinct CDR3 sequences, about a fifth occurring once; the ten biggest clones make up 12%. This TCR came from a man aged 50-59 years in good health. The chain employs TRBV12-3 or TRBV12-4 and TRBJ2-1; D is uncertain. Sequencing input: naive T cells sorted from blood. CDR3 in amino acids: CASSHNSIYEQFF. In DNA, the CDR3 is TGTGCCAGCAGCCATAATTCAATCTATGAGCAGTTCTTC.